This T cell receptor beta chain was sequenced for a study of T cell repertoires in cytomegalovirus infection. Study-level background: The authors relied on CMV epitopes, both recently identified HLA-C-restricted and well-studied HLA-B-restricted. A matching HLA type, together with CMV infection, was signaled by public TCR beta signatures.

Findings and limits, study-wide: HLA-C-restricted TCR beta clonotypes specific for CMV led the ex vivo response. Identification of carriers of CMV plus the relevant HLA was achieved through cumulative public TCR beta family frequency.

The V gene's germline CDR1 is DFQATT and CDR2 SNEGSKA (reference sequence). V was clipped by 6 bases and J by 0 bases; unmatched bases: 12. The CDR3 sequence is 16 residues long. This clonotype showed up many times. Antigen unknown. TCRdb itself ran the reads through MiXCR, one entry per CDR3 protein. The sample lists about 69,000 distinct CDR3 sequences, about 26% occurring once. The sample was CD8+ T cells from cultured PBMCs, taken from culture after CMV antigen stimulation. The chain has TRBV20-1 and TRBJ2-7, with 9 bases matching TRBD1. This TCR was sampled from a human donor in good health (CMV status not recorded). Some clones in this sample may be carry-over from other donors' samples. The CDR3 reads CSARGGQGISSYEQYF. The DNA for the CDR3 is TGCAGTGCGCGGGGCGGACAGGGGATCAGCTCCTACGAGCAGTACTTC.